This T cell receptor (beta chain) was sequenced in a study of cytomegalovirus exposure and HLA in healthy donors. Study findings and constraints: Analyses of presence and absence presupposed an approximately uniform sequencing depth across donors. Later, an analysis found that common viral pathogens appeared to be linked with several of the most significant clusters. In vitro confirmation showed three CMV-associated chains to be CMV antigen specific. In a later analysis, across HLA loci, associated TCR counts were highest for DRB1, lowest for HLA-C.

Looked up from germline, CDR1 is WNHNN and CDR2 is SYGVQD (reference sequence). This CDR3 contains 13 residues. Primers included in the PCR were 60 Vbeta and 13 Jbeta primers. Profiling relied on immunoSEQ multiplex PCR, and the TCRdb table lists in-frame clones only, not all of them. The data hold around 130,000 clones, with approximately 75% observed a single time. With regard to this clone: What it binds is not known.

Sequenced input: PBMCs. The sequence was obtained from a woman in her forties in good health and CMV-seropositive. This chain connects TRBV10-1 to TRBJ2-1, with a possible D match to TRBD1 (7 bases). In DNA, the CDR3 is TGCGTTGTGAGAGTCCACAACCAGGGGGGGCAGTTCTTC. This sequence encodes CVVRVHNQGGQFF.